These 26 T cell receptor beta chains share one sample of origin, sequenced in a study of blood T cell repertoires in COVID-19. The protocol was immunoSEQ multiplex PCR, while the TCRdb copy is restricted to in-frame clones and leaves out a portion. The sample includes around 200,000 clones, approximately 90% of them seen just once. Sequenced input: peripheral blood. These receptors originate from a young woman who had recovered from COVID-19.

The chain employs TRBV11-1 and TRBJ2-5, with TRBD2 as a possible D gene (6 bases). Trimming left V 8 bases short and J 1 base short, with 20 bases between. CDR1 and CDR2 from the germline V gene are SGHAT and FQDESV (reference sequence). The CDR3 spans 16 residues. The CDR3 coding sequence is TGTGCCAGCTCTTCTCCGGCGCGGGGATTCCAAGAGACCCAGTACTTC. This encodes CASSSPARGFQETQYF.

This chain joins TRBV4-2 and TRBJ2-7; the D gene is possibly TRBD2 (6 bases). The V gene's germline CDR1 is LGHNA and CDR2 YNFKEQ. Between the trimmed V and J ends, which lost 2 bases and 7 bases, there was a span of 15 bases. The CDR3 consists of 14 residues. CDR3 residues: CASSQSPSSGEQYF. CDR3 coding DNA: TGTGCCAGCAGCCAAAGCCCTAGTAGCGGTGAGCAGTACTTC.

The chain joins TRBV19 to TRBJ1-2; the D is unclear. The length of the CDR3 is 14 residues. The germline V gene has CDR1 LNHDA and CDR2 SQIVND (reference sequence). V was clipped by 6 bases and J by 0 bases, with 11 bases between them. In nucleotides, the CDR3 is TGTGCCAGTAGATCCTATACTTCTAACTATGGCTACACCTTC. Its protein is CASRSYTSNYGYTF. Combining the CDR3 with reference TRBV19 and TRBJ1-2 gives the whole variable domain DGGITQSPKYLFRKEGQNVTLSCEQNLNHDAMYWYRQDPGQGLRLIYYSQIVNDFQKGDIAEGYSVSREKKESFPLTVTSAQKNPTAFYLCASRSYTSNYGYTFGSGTRLTVV.

The chain combines TRBV5-3 with TRBJ2-3; D is possibly TRBD2 (6 bases). Being an ORF, TRBV5-3 has a function that is uncertain. The ends were cut back, 10 bases at V and 3 bases at J, with 18 bases in the middle. This CDR3 has 14 residues. As DNA, the CDR3 is TGTGCCCACAGCGGTAGCGGAAATACAGATACGCAGTATTTT. This gives the protein CAHSGSGNTDTQYF.

The chain carries TRBV19 and TRBJ1-6; 7 positions agree with TRBD1. The CDR3 totals 14 residues. Germline V gives CDR1 LNHDA, CDR2 SQIVND (reference sequence). Trimming cost V 2 bases and J 5 bases; bases outside gene matches: 0. The CDR3 DNA is TGTGCCAGTAGTATACAGGGGGATAATTCACCCCTCCACTTT. The encoded protein is CASSIQGDNSPLHF.

The chain recombines TRBV5-6 with TRBJ1-1; D not certain. The CDR3 consists of 12 residues. Germline loops: CDR1 SGHDT, CDR2 YYEEEE. V was clipped by 4 bases and J by 5 bases, with 9 bases between them. CDR3 amino acids: CASSRSGTEAFF. In DNA, the CDR3 is TGTGCCAGCAGCAGGTCGGGGACTGAAGCTTTCTTT.

The chain couples TRBV3-1 (or the pseudogene TRBV3-2) to TRBJ2-2, with 10 bases that match TRBD2. The CDR3 length is 14 residues. The J segment lost 3 bases and the V segment lost 7 bases, leaving 2 bases of the junction unmatched. CDR1 is LGHDT and CDR2 is YNNKEL in the germline V gene (reference sequence). The CDR3 DNA is TGTGCCAGCAAGACTAGCGGGTACACCGGGGAGCTGTTTTTT. Its translation: CASKTSGYTGELFF.

The CDR3 nucleotides are TGTGCCAGCAGTTCAGGGAGTACAGGGTACAATGAGCAGTTCTTC. Translated: CASSSGSTGYNEQFF. This sequence joins TRBV6-5 and TRBJ2-1; perhaps TRBD1 as D (6 bases). The CDR3 loop spans 15 amino acids. Trimming cost V 4 bases and J 4 bases, with 14 bases left between them. Germline loops: CDR1 MNHEY, CDR2 SVGAGI.

This clone was counted a few times. This chain links TRBV5-1 with TRBJ1-4; D possibly corresponds to TRBD1 (6 bases). This CDR3 is 15 amino acids long. Trimming removed 4 bases at V and 14 bases at J, with 24 bases between. The V gene's germline CDR1 is SGHRS and CDR2 YFSETQ. CDR3 sequence (DNA): TGCGCCAGCAGCCTAGGACCGGCTTTAGGGGGAAACCTGTTTTTT. Residues: CASSLGPALGGNLFF.

This clone was counted once. The rearrangement joins TRBV11-2 to TRBJ2-1; 7 positions agree with TRBD2. The germline CDR1 and CDR2 sequences are SGHAT and FQNNGV. V gave up 5 bases and J gave up 6 bases; unmatched junction bases: 10. This CDR3 region has 15 residues. The CDR3 coding sequence is TGTGCCAGCAGCACAATACGCGGACTAGGCAATGAGCAGTTCTTC. Translation: CASSTIRGLGNEQFF.

This clone has just one count. This chain connects TRBV28 to TRBJ2-3; TRBD2 matches at 12 bases. CDR3 length: 17 amino acids. Germline V CDR1 and CDR2: MDHEN, SYDVKM. The V and J ends lost 6 bases and 4 bases, in that order; junction bases with no gene match: 11. The CDR3 bases are TGTGCCAGCAGCCTCACACCTAGCGGGAGGGCCTCAGATACGCAGTATTTT. Amino acids: CASSLTPSGRASDTQYF.

The V and J genes are TRBV6-5 and TRBJ2-7, with 8 bases that match TRBD1. The V gene's germline CDR1 is MNHEY and CDR2 SVGAGI. The CDR3 sequence is 15 residues long. V gave up 6 bases and J gave up 0 bases; unmatched junction bases: 7. The CDR3 bases are TGTGCCAGCAGCCAGGGGGCGGGTTTCTCCTACGAGCAGTACTTC. Protein sequence: CASSQGAGFSYEQYF.

The rearrangement uses TRBV25-1 and TRBJ1-1; tentative D call: TRBD1 (6 bases). The V end lost 0 bases, the J end lost 1 base, and 9 bases lay between the germline ends. The CDR3 runs 15 residues. CDR1 and CDR2 (germline): MGHDK, SYGVNS. CDR3 sequence: CASSEYLGGNTEAFF. CDR3 DNA sequence: TGTGCCAGCAGTGAATATCTAGGGGGGAACACTGAAGCTTTCTTT.

The chain is built from TRBV24-1 and TRBJ2-3; TRBD1 matches 7 bases. CDR1 and CDR2 (germline): KGHDR, SFDVKD. Trimming took 4 bases from V and 2 from J; bases not matched to a gene: 5. The length of the CDR3 is 15 residues. As DNA, the CDR3 is TGTGCCACCAGTGACTCGGGACAGTTCACAGATACGCAGTATTTT. It specifies CATSDSGQFTDTQYF.

This chain connects TRBV3-1 (or the pseudogene TRBV3-2) to TRBJ2-7; maybe TRBD1 (5 bases). CDR3 size: 14 residues. Trimming stripped 1 base from V and 7 bases from J, with 14 bases between. The germline gives CDR1 LGHDT, CDR2 YNNKEL (reference sequence). This CDR3 reads CASSQAGLSGEQYV. CDR3 in DNA: TGTGCCAGCAGCCAAGCAGGTCTCTCAGGGGAGCAGTACGTC.

The rearrangement links TRBV6-5 to TRBJ1-3; weak D call: TRBD1 (6 bases). Germline V gives CDR1 MNHEY, CDR2 SVGAGI. The germline V and J ends were trimmed by 8 bases and 4 bases, with 9 bases remaining between them. The CDR3 sequence is 12 residues long. The CDR3 DNA sequence: TGTGCCAGCGGCGGACAGGGAAACACCATATATTTT. Encoded protein: CASGGQGNTIYF.

The chain couples TRBV7-9 to TRBJ1-5, with D possibly matching TRBD1 (6 bases). V gave up 0 bases and J gave up 15 bases, with 15 bases separating them. The germline CDR1 and CDR2 sequences are SEHNR and FQNEAQ (reference sequence). The CDR3 contains 13 residues. The CDR3 DNA reads TGTGCCAGCAGCTTAGCGGTAACAGGGTCCTGGCATTTT. It is translated as CASSLAVTGSWHF.

The chain links TRBV19 to TRBJ2-3, with 9 bases that match TRBD1. Germline CDR1 reads LNHDA; CDR2 reads SQIVND (reference sequence). The CDR3 is made up of 17 amino acids. Trimming cost V 3 bases and J 0 bases; bases outside gene matches: 7. CDR3 in amino acids: CASSMKGGTGSTDTQYF. In nucleotides, the CDR3 is TGTGCCAGTAGTATGAAAGGGGGGACAGGGAGCACAGATACGCAGTATTTT.

This rearrangement joins TRBV11-2 to TRBJ1-4; a possible D gene is TRBD1 (6 bases). This CDR3 spans 15 amino acids. Per the germline V gene, CDR1 is SGHAT and CDR2 is FQNNGV. Trimming shortened V by 4 bases and J by 8 bases, and 17 bases separated the two germline ends. CDR3 sequence reads: CASSSTGRGREKLFF. DNA of the CDR3: TGTGCCAGCAGCTCGACGGGGAGGGGGAGGGAAAAACTGTTTTTT.

This sequence joins TRBV18 and TRBJ1-2, with a possible D match to TRBD1 (5 bases). The CDR3 has 16 amino acids. V was trimmed by 2 bases and J by 4 bases, leaving 17 bases between them. Germline CDR1 and CDR2: KGHSH and LQKENI. Here the CDR3 DNA reads TGTGCCAGCTCACCAAGGGTCCAAGCTAGGGGCTATGGCTACACCTTC. Its protein is CASSPRVQARGYGYTF.

This clone was detected only once. The rearrangement joins TRBV18 to TRBJ1-5; 9 nucleotides match TRBD1. Germline loops: CDR1 KGHSH, CDR2 LQKENI. The CDR3 consists of 15 residues. Trimming cost V 1 base and J 6 bases; bases outside gene matches: 4. CDR3 coding DNA: TGTGCCAGCTCACCACGGGACAGGGAGGGTCAGCCCCAGCATTTT. Protein: CASSPRDREGQPQHF. The full variable domain, completed using reference TRBV18 and TRBJ1-5, is NAGVMQNPRHLVRRRGQEARLRCSPMKGHSHVYWYRQLPEEGLKFMVYLQKENIIDESGMPKERFSAEFPKEGPSILRIQQVVRGDSAAYFCASSPRDREGQPQHFGDGTRLSIL.

The chain combines TRBV5-1 with TRBJ1-6; 9 bases fit TRBD1. J was trimmed by 8 bases and V by 4 bases; bases with no gene match: 7. CDR1 and CDR2 from the germline V gene are SGHRS and YFSETQ. This CDR3 comprises 15 residues. CDR3 sequence reads: CASSIRTGEDSPLHF. CDR3 nucleotide sequence: TGCGCCAGCAGCATCCGGACAGGGGAAGATTCACCCCTCCACTTT. The variable domain in full, completed from reference TRBV5-1 and TRBJ1-6, reads KAGVTQTPRYLIKTRGQQVTLSCSPISGHRSVSWYQQTPGQGLQFLFEYFSETQRNKGNFPGRFSGRQFSNSRSEMNVSTLELGDSALYLCASSIRTGEDSPLHFGNGTRLTVT.

The rearrangement joins TRBV28 to TRBJ1-2, with D unresolved. Trimming removed 5 bases from V and 4 bases from J, with 17 bases in between. This CDR3 comprises 15 residues. Per germline, CDR1 MDHEN and CDR2 SYDVKM. CDR3 loop: CASSLKLGVAYGYTF. The CDR3, as DNA: TGTGCCAGCAGTCTAAAGCTCGGGGTGGCCTATGGCTACACCTTC.

A few counts support this clone. The chain recombines TRBV7-9 with TRBJ2-1; D is perhaps TRBD2 (5 bases). The V and J ends lost 10 bases and 0 bases respectively, with 16 bases between them. CDR3 length equals 15 residues. Per germline, CDR1 SEHNR and CDR2 FQNEAQ (reference sequence). Here the CDR3 DNA reads TGTGCCACCCGGGGAGCGGAAAGCTCCTACAATGAGCAGTTCTTC. It translates to CATRGAESSYNEQFF.

V gene TRBV5-4 combines with J gene TRBJ2-5; 13 positions match TRBD2. CDR3 length: 17 amino acids. Germline loops: CDR1 SGHNT, CDR2 YYREEE (reference sequence). V lost 3 bases to trimming and J lost 1 base; unmatched junction nucleotides: 6. The CDR3 DNA sequence: TGTGCCAGCAGCTGGGGGCGACTAGCGGGGGGCCAAGAGACCCAGTACTTC. The encoded protein is CASSWGRLAGGQETQYF.

V gene TRBV14 combines with J gene TRBJ2-3; maybe TRBD1 (6 bases). Germline V CDR1 and CDR2: SGHDN, FVKESK. The CDR3 extends over 15 amino acids. V gave up 1 base and J gave up 9 bases, with 17 bases separating them. DNA of the CDR3: TGTGCCAGCAGCCAAGGATGGGAAGGGGGTAACACGCAGTATTTT. Amino acid sequence: CASSQGWEGGNTQYF.